The clone carrying this TCR beta chain occurred a few times. Antigen unknown. Between the trimmed V and J ends, which lost 1 base and 3 bases, there was a span of 21 bases. From germline, CDR1 is SGHDN and CDR2 FVKESK. The CDR3 runs 18 residues. This specimen belongs to a study of blood T cells in healthy people across ages. Study conclusions and caveats: Diversity figures based on one million T cells were deemed too low. CMV status of donors was unknown, possibly confounding expanded clonotype changes.

Peripheral blood was drawn, ten milliliters per donor. No fewer than 7 million PBMCs went into each sample. Using a J-beta primer mix together with a sample-barcoded 5' primer, a second PCR was run for about 7 to 12 cycles. TCRdb ran MiXCR on the 5' RACE reads and lists one entry per CDR3 protein. The repertoire has fewer than 800,000 distinct CDR3 sequences, around a quarter of them found once; the top ten carry more than 8.5%. This sample was also put to use in a study of T cells of mothers and their children.

This sequence joins TRBV14 and TRBJ2-5, with a possible D match to TRBD2 (6 bases). The sample consisted of blood. The source of this sequence is a boy aged 5-17 years in good health. CDR3 in amino acids: CASSQAFGGETAKETQYF. CDR3 coding DNA: TGTGCCAGCAGCCAAGCTTTCGGAGGGGAGACAGCGAAAGAGACCCAGTACTTC.